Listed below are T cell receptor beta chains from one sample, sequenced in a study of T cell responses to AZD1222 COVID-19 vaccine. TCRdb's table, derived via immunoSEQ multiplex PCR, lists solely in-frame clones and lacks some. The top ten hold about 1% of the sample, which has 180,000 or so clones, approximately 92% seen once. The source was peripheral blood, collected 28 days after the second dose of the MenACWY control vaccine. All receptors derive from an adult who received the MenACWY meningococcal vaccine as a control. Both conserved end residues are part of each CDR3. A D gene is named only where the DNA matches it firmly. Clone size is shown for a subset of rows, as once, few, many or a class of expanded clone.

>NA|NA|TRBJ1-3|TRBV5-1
TGCGCCAGCAGCGTAGGACAGCCGAGCTCTGGAAACACCATATATTTT
CASSVGQPSSGNTIYF
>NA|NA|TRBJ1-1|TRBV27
TGTGCCAGCAGGCGAGGGCAGAAAACTGAAGCTTTCTTT
CASRRGQKTEAFF
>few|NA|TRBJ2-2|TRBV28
TGTGCCAGCAGTTTGGTCGGGGGACCTTTCACCGGGGAGCTGTTTTTT
CASSLVGGPFTGELFF
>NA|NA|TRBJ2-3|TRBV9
TGTGCCAGCAGCCAGGACAAAGATACGCAGTATTTT
CASSQDKDTQYF
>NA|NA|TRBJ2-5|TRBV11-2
TGTGCCAGCAGCTTAGTGCCGGGCGAGACCCAGTACTTC
CASSLVPGETQYF
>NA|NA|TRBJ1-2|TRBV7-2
TGTGCCAGCAGCTCACGGCCAACTTCGGGGTACTATGGCTACACCTTC
CASSSRPTSGYYGYTF
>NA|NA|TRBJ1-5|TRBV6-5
TGTGCCAGCAGTTACTCGATCCCTGCGAACAATCAGCCCCAGCATTTT
CASSYSIPANNQPQHF
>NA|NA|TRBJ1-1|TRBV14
TGTGCCAGCAGCCGCAGTGGTATGAACACTGAAGCTTTCTTT
CASSRSGMNTEAFF
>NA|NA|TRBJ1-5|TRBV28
TGTGCCAGCAGTTTTCGCGGGGCGCACAATCAGCCCCAGCATTTT
CASSFRGAHNQPQHF
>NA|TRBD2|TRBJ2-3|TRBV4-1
TGCGCCAGCAGCCAAGATGGGACTAGGGGAGATACGCAGTATTTT
CASSQDGTRGDTQYF
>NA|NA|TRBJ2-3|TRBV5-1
TGCGCCAGCAGCGACGACAGTGGCCGAGGGAAGCAGTATTTT
CASSDDSGRGKQYF
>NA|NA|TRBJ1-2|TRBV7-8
TGTGCCAGCAGCTTACTCCGGGACACCCTTGTTGGCTACACCTTC
CASSLLRDTLVGYTF
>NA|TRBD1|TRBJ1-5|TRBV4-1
TGCGCCAGCAGCCAGTCCGGGACAGAGAAACGCCAGCCCCAGCATTTT
CASSQSGTEKRQPQHF
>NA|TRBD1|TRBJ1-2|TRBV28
TGTGCCATACTCAGACGGGACAGCTCCTATGGCTACACCTTC
CAILRRDSSYGYTF
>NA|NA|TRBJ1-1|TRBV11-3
TGTGCCAGCAGCTTAGACGTCGGCACTGAAGCTTTCTTT
CASSLDVGTEAFF
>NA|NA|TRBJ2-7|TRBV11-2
TGTGCCAGCAGCTGGTCCTACGAGCAGTACTTC
CASSWSYEQYF
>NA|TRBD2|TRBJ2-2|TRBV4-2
TGTGCCAGCAGCCAAGAGGGGTTGGCGGGGGGGCTTGGCGGGGAGCTGTTTTTT
CASSQEGLAGGLGGELFF
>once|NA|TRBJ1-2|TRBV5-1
TGCGCCAGCAGCACGGGGACCAATAACTATGGCTACACCTTC
CASSTGTNNYGYTF
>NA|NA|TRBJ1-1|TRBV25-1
TGTGCCAGCAGGACCGGAGGAGAAGCTTTCTTT
CASRTGGEAFF
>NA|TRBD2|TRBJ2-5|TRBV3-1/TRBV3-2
TGTGCCAGCAGCCCCGCGGGGGGCCAAGAGACCCAGTACTTC
CASSPAGGQETQYF
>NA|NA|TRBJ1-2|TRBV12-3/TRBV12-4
TGTGCCAGCAGTTTAGGGTTGGGTTATGGCTACACCTTC
CASSLGLGYGYTF
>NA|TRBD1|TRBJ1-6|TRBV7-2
TGTGCCAGCAGCGTGGACAGGGGGTTTCAACCCCTCCACTTT
CASSVDRGFQPLHF
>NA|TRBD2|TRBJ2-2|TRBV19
TGTGCCAGTAAGGTGGCTAGCGGGTCGACCGGGGAGCTGTTTTTT
CASKVASGSTGELFF
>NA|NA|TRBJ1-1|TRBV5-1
TGCGCCAGCAGCTTGAGGCCCCGGACATTGAACACTGAAGCTTTCTTT
CASSLRPRTLNTEAFF
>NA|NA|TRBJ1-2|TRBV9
TGTGCCAGCAGCCGCTTGGAGGGGTCTAACTATGGCTACACCTTC
CASSRLEGSNYGYTF
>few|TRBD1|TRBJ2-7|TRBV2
TGTGCCAGCAGATCTACCGGGACAGGGAGCGACGAGCAGTACTTC
CASRSTGTGSDEQYF
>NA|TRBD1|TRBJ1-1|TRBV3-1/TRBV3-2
TGTGCCAGCAGCCAAGCCGGACAGGTCACTGAAGCTTTCTTT
CASSQAGQVTEAFF
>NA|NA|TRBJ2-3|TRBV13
TGTGCCAGCAGAGTTCCAAACACAGATACGCAGTATTTT
CASRVPNTDTQYF